The 14 T cell receptor beta chains in this list originate from one sample, sequenced in a study of blood T cells in healthy people across ages (dated by TCRdb to between 2015 and 2016). The library was generated by 5' RACE. TCRdb lists the instrument as Illumina HiSeq 2500. A second 7 to 11 cycle PCR used a sample-barcoded 5' primer and a J-beta primer mix. TCRdb handled the public reads itself, with Q25 trimming in fastp and clone calling in MiXCR, and kept productive beta chains. Each entry is one CDR3 protein sequence, shown with its most common DNA and genes. This sample is represented by around 800,000 distinct CDR3 sequences; 46% of them were singletons. Roughly 18% of the sample rests with the top ten. Sequencing was done on a sample of blood. The receptors stem from a man older than 75 in good health.

With regard to this clonotype: At one boundary the junction diverges from the germline segment, which might be a read error. The chain recombines TRBV12-3 or TRBV12-4 with TRBJ1-2; no clear D gene. The CDR3 is made up of 14 amino acids. This chain's CDR3 is CVSSLGQVLYGYTF. CDR3 nucleotides: TGTGTCAGCAGTTTAGGCCAGGTGCTCTATGGCTACACCTTC.

The chain joins TRBV5-4 to TRBJ1-1, with D unresolved. CDR3 length equals 13 residues. Trimming stripped 0 bases from V and 1 base from J, with 4 bases between. The germline V gene has CDR1 SGHNT and CDR2 YYREEE (reference sequence). The CDR3 coding sequence is TGTGCCAGCAGCTTGGTGTCGAACACTGAAGCTTTCTTT. Translated: CASSLVSNTEAFF.

The chain links TRBV7-2 to TRBJ1-2, with D perhaps TRBD1 (5 bases). With 5 bases removed from V and 4 bases from J, the gap between germline ends came to 14 bases. This CDR3 comprises 14 residues. Germline V gene sequence: CDR1 SGHTA, CDR2 FQGNSA. The CDR3 here is CASSTSQGIYGYTF. In DNA form, the CDR3 reads TGTGCCAGCAGCACGTCGCAGGGAATCTATGGCTACACCTTC. Based on the CDR3 plus reference TRBV7-2 and TRBJ1-2, the full variable domain is GAGVSQSPSNKVTEKGKDVELRCDPISGHTALYWYRQSLGQGLEFLIYFQGNSAPDKSGLPSDRFSAERTGGSVSTLTIQRTQQEDSAVYLCASSTSQGIYGYTFGSGTRLTVV.

The rearrangement links TRBV7-8 to TRBJ2-7; 10 bases agree with TRBD2. Trimming removed 5 bases from V and 3 bases from J; junction bases left unmatched: 7. CDR1 and CDR2 from the germline V gene are SGHVS and FQNEAQ. The CDR3 covers 15 residues. The CDR3 DNA follows: TGTGCCAGCAGCCAGCGGCTAGCGGGAGACTACGAGCAGTACTTC. Amino acids: CASSQRLAGDYEQYF. Drawing the rest from reference TRBV7-8 and TRBJ2-7, the complete variable domain is GAGVSQSPRYKVAKRGQDVALRCDPISGHVSLFWYQQALGQGPEFLTYFQNEAQLDKSGLPSDRFFAERPEGSVSTLKIQRTQQEDSAVYLCASSQRLAGDYEQYFGPGTRLTVT.

The sample holds one count of this clonotype. This rearrangement joins TRBV12-3 or TRBV12-4 to TRBJ2-3, with 13 bases aligning to TRBD2. This CDR3 is built from 15 residues. The junction had 10 bases not matched to a gene; V was cut back by 10 bases and J by 6 bases. The CDR3 here is CATEPGLAGSDTQYF. In nucleotides, the CDR3 is TGTGCCACCGAACCGGGACTAGCGGGATCTGATACGCAGTATTTT.

The chain employs TRBV5-1 and TRBJ2-2, with 7 positions matching TRBD1. Trimming cost V 0 bases and J 2 bases; bases outside gene matches: 1. Germline V gene sequence: CDR1 SGHRS, CDR2 YFSETQ. This CDR3 is 15 amino acids long. The CDR3 bases are TGCGCCAGCAGCTTGGAAGGGGGCAACACCGGGGAGCTGTTTTTT. It codes for CASSLEGGNTGELFF. The full variable domain, completed using reference TRBV5-1 and TRBJ2-2, is KAGVTQTPRYLIKTRGQQVTLSCSPISGHRSVSWYQQTPGQGLQFLFEYFSETQRNKGNFPGRFSGRQFSNSRSEMNVSTLELGDSALYLCASSLEGGNTGELFFGEGSRLTVL.

This clonotype showed up just a few times. This CDR3 is CSARRPTDTQYF. The CDR3, as DNA: TGCAGTGCTAGAAGACCCACAGATACGCAGTATTTT. This sequence joins TRBV20-1 and TRBJ2-3; D unclear. Trimming cost V 2 bases and J 2 bases, with 5 bases left between them. This CDR3 spans 12 amino acids. Looked up from germline, CDR1 is DFQATT and CDR2 is SNEGSKA (reference sequence).

This sequence joins TRBV6-6 and TRBJ2-5, with 12 bases identical to TRBD1. Germline values: CDR1 MNHNY, CDR2 SVGAGI (reference sequence). This CDR3 has 16 amino acids. V gave up 2 bases and J gave up 5 bases; unmatched junction bases: 6. This CDR3 is CASSYPGQGAGETQYF. The DNA of the CDR3 is TGTGCCAGCAGTTACCCGGGACAGGGGGCAGGGGAGACCCAGTACTTC.

This rearrangement joins TRBV25-1 to TRBJ2-7; D might be TRBD2 (5 bases). The germline CDR1 and CDR2 sequences are MGHDK and SYGVNS. V was cut by 1 base and J by 2 bases, with 12 bases left in between. The CDR3 totals 15 residues. In nucleotides, the CDR3 is TGTGCCAGCAGTGAATCCCTAGCCTCTGCCTACGAGCAGTACTTC. It is translated as CASSESLASAYEQYF.

This CDR3 is CASRDINYEQYF. The CDR3 coding sequence is TGTGCCAGCAGAGATATAAACTACGAGCAGTACTTC. The chain has TRBV2 and TRBJ2-7, with no clear D. The CDR3 extends over 12 amino acids. V lost 6 bases and J lost 3, with 9 bases in between. In germline, CDR1 is SNHLY, CDR2 FYNNEI.

This clonotype has a handful of counts. The chain carries TRBV19 and TRBJ1-1, with D perhaps matching TRBD1 (6 bases). Germline loops: CDR1 LNHDA, CDR2 SQIVND (reference sequence). The CDR3 loop spans 14 amino acids. V gave up 7 bases and J gave up 1 base, with 13 bases separating them. The CDR3 nucleotides are TGTGCCAGTACCCCTCGGACAGAGAACACTGAAGCTTTCTTT. It specifies CASTPRTENTEAFF.

The rearrangement joins TRBV7-9 to TRBJ2-1; no clear D. Germline V gene data show CDR1 as SEHNR and CDR2 as FQNEAQ (reference sequence). The V end lost 5 bases, the J end lost 10 bases, and 12 bases lay between the germline ends. The CDR3 contains 12 residues. Here the CDR3 DNA reads TGTGCCAGCAGCCCTGCGGTCGGAGAGCAGTTCTTC. Amino acids: CASSPAVGEQFF.

This clonotype was counted a few times. The chain is built from TRBV7-2 and TRBJ2-3; D is possibly TRBD1 (5 bases). V was shortened by 5 bases and J by 5 bases, with 11 bases between the two germline ends. Germline V gene lookup returns CDR1 SGHTA and CDR2 FQGNSA. This CDR3 contains 13 residues. The CDR3: CASSPQGQDTQYF. CDR3 bases: TGTGCCAGCAGCCCCCAGGGTCAAGATACGCAGTATTTT.

As to this clonotype: One junction end does not reproduce the germline sequence, and a read error may be involved. This rearrangement joins TRBV7-3 to TRBJ2-1, with D maybe TRBD2 (6 bases). The germline CDR1 and CDR2 sequences are SGHTA and FQGTGA. The CDR3 has 15 residues. The CDR3, as DNA: TGTGCCAGCAGCCATACCAGCGGGCATTACAATGAGCCGTACTTC. Protein product: CASSHTSGHYNEPYF.